The 7 T cell receptor beta chains reported below all come from one sample, sequenced in a study of blood T cell repertoires in COVID-19. Data came from immunoSEQ multiplex PCR; TCRdb stores just in-frame clones and leaves some out. The data contain about 150,000 clones, about 86% of them singletons. What was sequenced was peripheral blood. These receptors were taken from a man between 65 and 85 years old with acute or convalescent COVID-19.

The chain employs TRBV3-1 (or the pseudogene TRBV3-2) and TRBJ2-1; 7 bases are a match to TRBD2. V lost 5 bases to trimming and J lost 6 bases; unmatched junction nucleotides: 4. This CDR3 comprises 13 residues. Per germline, CDR1 LGHDT and CDR2 YNNKEL (reference sequence). CDR3 region: CASSIGTTNEQFF. The CDR3 DNA sequence: TGTGCCAGCAGCATCGGGACTACCAATGAGCAGTTCTTC.

This chain links TRBV30 with TRBJ2-5; TRBD2 matches 7 bases. The germline V gene encodes CDR1 GTSNPN and CDR2 SVGIG (reference sequence). CDR3 length: 15 amino acids. V lost 2 bases and J lost 1; bases outside the gene matches: 7. The CDR3: CAWSYTRLAQETQYF. The CDR3 DNA follows: TGTGCCTGGAGTTATACCCGACTAGCCCAAGAGACCCAGTACTTC.

The gene calls are TRBV27 and TRBJ2-1; TRBD2 matches at 8 bases. Germline lookup yields CDR1 MNHEY and CDR2 SMNVEV (reference sequence). V dropped 2 bases and J dropped 9; count of bases not matched to a gene: 9. The CDR3 runs to 15 residues. Here the CDR3 reads CASSLGSGGSGEQFF. The CDR3 coding sequence is TGTGCCAGCAGTTTAGGGTCGGGAGGGTCGGGTGAGCAGTTCTTC.

CDR3 DNA: TGTGCCAGCGGCGTCCAGGGACAGGGAGGAGATACGCAGTATTTT. Encoded protein: CASGVQGQGGDTQYF. The chain couples TRBV5-4 to TRBJ2-3; TRBD1 agrees at 9 bases. Germline V gene lookup returns CDR1 SGHNT and CDR2 YYREEE (reference sequence). The CDR3 runs to 15 residues. Trimming removed 7 bases from V and 5 bases from J; junction bases left unmatched: 11.

The chain couples TRBV21-1 to TRBJ2-2; TRBD1 was called by the table and not checked on the DNA. TRBV21-1 corresponds to a pseudogene. The CDR3 consists of 20 residues. CDR3 coding DNA: TGTGCCAGCAGCAAAGTTTTCTACGGACAGCTACTCGCGAACACCGGGGAGCTGTTTTTT. Protein product: CASSKVFYGQLLANTGELFF.

The J gene is TRBJ2-1, the V gene TRBV4-3; maybe TRBD1 (5 bases). The V end was cut by 0 bases, the J end by 2 bases, with 8 bases between. From germline, CDR1 is LGHNA and CDR2 YSLEER. The CDR3 has 15 amino acids. This CDR3 reads CASSQDWGAYNEQFF. The DNA of the CDR3 is TGCGCCAGCAGCCAAGATTGGGGCGCCTACAATGAGCAGTTCTTC.

This clone came up a few times. The rearrangement joins TRBV30 to TRBJ1-6; D ambiguous. This CDR3 has 12 amino acids. Trimming took 3 bases from V and 7 from J, leaving 7 bases between them. Per the germline V gene, CDR1 is GTSNPN and CDR2 is SVGIG (reference sequence). The CDR3 sequence is CAWRARNSPLHF. In DNA form, the CDR3 reads TGTGCCTGGAGGGCTAGGAATTCACCCCTCCACTTT.